A single sample gave rise to the 20 T cell receptor beta chains below, sequenced in a study of cytomegalovirus exposure and HLA in healthy donors. Primers: 60 Vbeta forward and 13 Jbeta reverse. Sequencing used immunoSEQ multiplex PCR; TCRdb keeps in-frame clones, though not all of them. The sample yields approximately 190,000 clones, roughly 80% seen once. The sequenced material came from PBMCs. The receptors shown here come from a man aged 35-49 years in good health and CMV-seropositive.

The rearrangement joins TRBV5-8 to TRBJ1-2; 10 bases line up with TRBD1. J gave up 8 bases and V 7 bases, and 8 bases lay outside the gene matches. Germline V gives CDR1 SGHTS, CDR2 YDEGEE. CDR3 length: 13 amino acids. The CDR3, as DNA: TGTGCCAGCTTCAAGACAGGGGGCTTGGGCTACACCTTC. This translates into CASFKTGGLGYTF. The complete variable domain, with remaining parts taken from reference TRBV5-8 and TRBJ1-2, reads EAGVTQSPTHLIKTRGQQATLRCSPISGHTSVYWYQQALGLGLQFLLWYDEGEERNRGNFPPRFSGRQFPNYSSELNVNALELEDSALYLCASFKTGGLGYTFGSGTRLTVV.

The chain carries TRBV6-6 and TRBJ2-7; 7 bases are shared with TRBD1. The CDR3 loop spans 14 amino acids. Unmatched junction bases numbered 4, after V lost 5 bases and J lost 0 bases. CDR1 is MNHNY and CDR2 is SVGAGI in the germline V gene (reference sequence). The CDR3 region has the DNA TGTGCCAGCAGTACTTACAGGGGCTCCTACGAGCAGTACTTC. This gives the protein CASSTYRGSYEQYF.

The chain has TRBV19 and TRBJ1-1; the match to TRBD1 covers 9 bases. The germline V gene has CDR1 LNHDA and CDR2 SQIVND (reference sequence). CDR3 length equals 14 residues. V lost 5 bases to trimming and J lost 5 bases; unmatched junction nucleotides: 6. CDR3 sequence: CASSLTGGRTEAFF. Written as DNA, the CDR3 is TGTGCCAGTAGTCTGACAGGGGGGCGAACTGAAGCTTTCTTT.

In its sample, this clone was seen a few times. V usage is TRBV9 and J usage is TRBJ2-7, with D perhaps TRBD2 (6 bases). The CDR3 totals 15 residues. V was clipped by 3 bases and J by 3 bases, with 16 bases between them. Germline V gene lookup returns CDR1 SGDLS and CDR2 YYNGEE. CDR3 in DNA: TGTGCCAGCAGCGCGGCGGGGCAGGGTAGCTACGAGCAGTACTTC. It specifies CASSAAGQGSYEQYF. The whole variable domain, remainder taken from reference TRBV9 and TRBJ2-7, is DSGVTQTPKHLITATGQRVTLRCSPRSGDLSVYWYQQSLDQGLQFLIQYYNGEERAKGNILERFSAQQFPDLHSELNLSSLELGDSALYFCASSAAGQGSYEQYFGPGTRLTVT.

This clone is a singleton in its sample. The V gene is TRBV7-6, the J gene TRBJ2-2; TRBD2 agrees at 15 bases. V was clipped by 1 base and J by 5 bases; unmatched bases: 5. Germline lookup yields CDR1 SGHVS and CDR2 FNYEAQ. The CDR3 has 18 amino acids. The CDR3 here is CASSLGTSGGAGTGELFF. CDR3 DNA: TGTGCCAGCAGCTTAGGGACTAGCGGGGGGGCCGGAACCGGGGAGCTGTTTTTT.

V usage is TRBV5-1 and J usage is TRBJ1-2; 7 bases match TRBD1. Germline V gives CDR1 SGHRS, CDR2 YFSETQ. The CDR3 covers 14 residues. With V trimmed by 4 bases and J by 6 bases, 9 bases remained unmatched. This CDR3 is CASSGQDLRDGYTF. Written as DNA, the CDR3 is TGCGCCAGCAGCGGACAGGACCTGCGGGATGGCTACACCTTC.

This sequence joins TRBV21-1 and TRBJ2-3; the table's D call of TRBD2 was not tested on the DNA. TRBV21-1 corresponds to a pseudogene. This CDR3 is 17 amino acids long. CDR3 in DNA: TGTGCCAGCAGCAAAGTAGCGTGGGCTAGCACCCCAGATACGCAGTATTTT. It is translated as CASSKVAWASTPDTQYF.

This rearrangement joins TRBV7-2 to TRBJ2-7; TRBD2 agrees at 11 bases. The CDR3 runs to 15 residues. CDR1 is SGHTA, CDR2 FQGNSA, per germline. With 3 bases clipped from V and 6 bases from J, the junction kept 7 bases outside the gene matches. DNA of the CDR3: TGTGCCAGCAGCTTCTTAGCGGGGGGGCGAAGCGAGCAGTACTTC. It yields the protein CASSFLAGGRSEQYF.

The chain couples TRBV4-1 to TRBJ2-7; D is ambiguous. Trimming shortened V by 1 base and J by 1 base, and 8 bases separated the two germline ends. Germline lookup yields CDR1 MGHRA and CDR2 YSYEKL. The CDR3 is made up of 14 amino acids. The CDR3 protein is CASSQGSGSYEQYF. For the CDR3, the DNA is TGCGCCAGCAGCCAAGGATCGGGTTCCTACGAGCAGTACTTC.

The rearrangement links TRBV7-8 to TRBJ1-3; D is perhaps TRBD1 (5 bases). Germline CDR1 SGHVS, CDR2 FQNEAQ. V shed 5 bases and J shed 8 bases, with 19 bases lying between them. The CDR3 is 15 amino acids. The CDR3 region is CASSDVPGGGDTIYF. The CDR3 nucleotides are TGTGCCAGCAGCGACGTCCCCGGGGGAGGAGACACCATATATTTT.

The chain recombines TRBV14 with TRBJ2-7, with D perhaps TRBD2 (6 bases). With 0 bases removed from V and 5 bases from J, the gap between germline ends came to 38 bases. Germline CDR1 reads SGHDN; CDR2 reads FVKESK. The CDR3 is 23 amino acids. CDR3 in DNA: TGTGCCAGCAGCCAAGATCAGCGCAGTATTCTGGGACTTAGCCCGGCCGGTGGCGACGAGCAGTACTTC. Translated: CASSQDQRSILGLSPAGGDEQYF.

V is TRBV30 and J is TRBJ2-6; no clear D. V lost 0 bases and J 0 bases, leaving 15 bases between the germline ends. CDR1 is GTSNPN and CDR2 is SVGIG in the germline V gene (reference sequence). The CDR3 totals 18 residues. CDR3 coding DNA: TGTGCCTGGAGTGTCCGTAGCCCTCTCTACTCTGGGGCCAACGTCCTGACTTTC. Its translation: CAWSVRSPLYSGANVLTF.

The gene calls are TRBV5-6 and TRBJ2-7; possible D gene TRBD1, 6 bases. This CDR3 has 12 residues. Germline V gene lookup returns CDR1 SGHDT and CDR2 YYEEEE. Trimming stripped 3 bases from V and 7 bases from J, with 11 bases between. CDR3 amino acids: CASSYPRGEQYF. CDR3 DNA: TGTGCCAGCAGCTACCCGAGGGGGGAGCAGTACTTC.

This chain joins TRBV7-2 and TRBJ2-7; 8 nucleotides align to TRBD2. The trim removed 1 base at V and 0 bases at J, leaving 2 bases unmatched. The CDR3 loop spans 15 amino acids. Germline V gene lookup returns CDR1 SGHTA and CDR2 FQGNSA. The CDR3 DNA reads as TGTGCCAGCAGCTTAGGGAGCGGGAGCTCCTACGAGCAGTACTTC. It encodes CASSLGSGSSYEQYF.

Concerning this clone: At one of its ends the junction is not consistent with the germline gene, which may arise from a read error. The V gene is TRBV7-9, the J gene TRBJ1-1, with TRBD1 identical over 8 bases. CDR1 SEHNR and CDR2 FQNEAQ come from the germline V gene (reference sequence). The CDR3 loop spans 16 amino acids. DNA of the CDR3: TGTTCCAGCAGCTTAGGCGGACAGGGAAGCAGCACTGAAGCTTTCTTT. Protein: CSSSLGGQGSSTEAFF.

The chain has TRBV5-5 and TRBJ2-7; TRBD1 might be the D (5 bases). The germline gives CDR1 SGHKS, CDR2 YYEKEE (reference sequence). V was trimmed by 0 bases and J by 2 bases, leaving 6 bases between them. The CDR3 is 13 amino acids. This CDR3 reads CASSLAGTYEQYF. The CDR3 bases are TGTGCCAGCAGCTTGGCAGGGACCTACGAGCAGTACTTC.

V is TRBV10-3 and J is TRBJ2-6; 11 nucleotides agree with TRBD1. V was clipped by 4 bases and J by 1 base; unmatched bases: 3. CDR3 size: 17 residues. Germline CDR1 and CDR2: ENHRY and SYGVKD. In DNA form, the CDR3 reads TGTGCCATCAGTGGGGACAGGGGGGAATCTGGGGCCAACGTCCTGACTTTC. Its translation is CAISGDRGESGANVLTF.

This rearrangement joins TRBV28 to TRBJ1-5; D ambiguous. The V gene lost 5 bases and the J gene lost 7 bases, with 9 bases spanning the gap. This CDR3 is 12 amino acids long. Per germline, CDR1 MDHEN and CDR2 SYDVKM. The CDR3 reads CASSPGVQPQHF. In nucleotides, the CDR3 is TGTGCCAGCAGTCCGGGTGTACAGCCCCAGCATTTT. Variable domain in full (rest from reference TRBV28 and TRBJ1-5): DVKVTQSSRYLVKRTGEKVFLECVQDMDHENMFWYRQDPGLGLRLIYFSYDVKMKEKGDIPEGYSVSREKKERFSLILESASTNQTSMYLCASSPGVQPQHFGDGTRLSIL.

This clone appeared a few times. J is TRBJ2-6 and V is TRBV6-4; D unresolved. The CDR3 spans 17 residues. Between the trimmed V and J ends, which lost 0 bases and 0 bases, there was a span of 9 bases. CDR1 and CDR2 (germline): MRHNA, SNTAGT. Written as DNA, the CDR3 is TGTGCCAGCAGTGACTCGCCGGGTAACTCTGGGGCCAACGTCCTGACTTTC. Translated: CASSDSPGNSGANVLTF.

The rearrangement uses TRBV5-4 and TRBJ2-1; the D gene is possibly TRBD2 (6 bases). V was shortened by 4 bases and J by 4 bases, with 15 bases between the two germline ends. CDR3 length: 15 amino acids. Per germline, CDR1 SGHNT and CDR2 YYREEE (reference sequence). CDR3 loop: CASSPNGGFYNEQFF. CDR3 in DNA: TGTGCCAGCAGCCCTAATGGGGGGTTTTACAATGAGCAGTTCTTC.